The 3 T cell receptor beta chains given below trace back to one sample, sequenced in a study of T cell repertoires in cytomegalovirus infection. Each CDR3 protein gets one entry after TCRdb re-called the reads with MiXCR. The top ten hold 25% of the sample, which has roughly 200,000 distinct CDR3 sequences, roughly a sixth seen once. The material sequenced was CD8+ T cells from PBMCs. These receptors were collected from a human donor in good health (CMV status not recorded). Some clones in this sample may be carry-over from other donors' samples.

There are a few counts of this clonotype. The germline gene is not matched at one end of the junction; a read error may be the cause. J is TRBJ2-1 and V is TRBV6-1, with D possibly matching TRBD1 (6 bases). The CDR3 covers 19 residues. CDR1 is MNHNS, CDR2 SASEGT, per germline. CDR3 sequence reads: CASSGVGQSFRDKDNVQFF. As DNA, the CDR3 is TGTGCCAGCAGTGGGGTAGGCCAGTCATTCCGGGACAAGGACAATGTGCAGTTCTTC.

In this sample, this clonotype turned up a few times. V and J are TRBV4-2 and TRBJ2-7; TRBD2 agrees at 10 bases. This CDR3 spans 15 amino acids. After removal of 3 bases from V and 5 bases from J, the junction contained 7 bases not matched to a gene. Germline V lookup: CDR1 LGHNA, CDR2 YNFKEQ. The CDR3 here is CASSHERGGGNEQYF. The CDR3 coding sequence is TGTGCCAGCAGCCACGAGCGGGGGGGCGGAAACGAGCAGTACTTC.

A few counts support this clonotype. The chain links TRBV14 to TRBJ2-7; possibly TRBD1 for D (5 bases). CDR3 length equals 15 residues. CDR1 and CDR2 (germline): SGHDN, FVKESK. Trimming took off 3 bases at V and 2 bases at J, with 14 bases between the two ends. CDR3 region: CASSHTMAGPYEQYF. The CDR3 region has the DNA TGTGCCAGCAGCCATACAATGGCAGGGCCCTACGAGCAGTACTTC. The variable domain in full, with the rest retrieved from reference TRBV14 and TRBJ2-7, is EAGVTQFPSHSVIEKGQTVTLRCDPISGHDNLYWYRRVMGKEIKFLLHFVKESKQDESGMPNNRFLAERTGGTYSTLKVQPAELEDSGVYFCASSHTMAGPYEQYFGPGTRLTVT.